This entry features one T cell receptor beta chain sequence. This sample is part of a study of blood T cell repertoires in COVID-19. Across the study: PBMCs, B-cell-depleted T cells, or T cells were the source of the cDNA or gDNA that made up the material.

Measured with immunoSEQ multiplex PCR; TCRdb has only the in-frame clones, and not every one. The table has approximately 94,000 clones, roughly 92% seen once. V shed 4 bases and J 2 bases; nucleotides not matched to a gene: 7. The germline V gene has CDR1 MDHEN and CDR2 SYDVKM. The CDR3 sequence is 16 residues long. The receptor comes from a man aged 50 to 59 with active COVID-19. The material sequenced was peripheral blood. V usage is TRBV28 and J usage is TRBJ2-2; 7 positions match TRBD2. The chain's CDR3 is CASSSGAGINTGELFF. As DNA, the CDR3 is TGTGCCAGCAGTTCTGGAGCGGGGATAAACACCGGGGAGCTGTTTTTT.